These 9 T cell receptor beta chains were sequenced from one sample in a study of blood T cell repertoires in COVID-19. The protocol was immunoSEQ multiplex PCR, while the TCRdb copy is restricted to in-frame clones and leaves out a portion. This repertoire shows about 120,000 clones, 70% to 85% found once; its top ten account for roughly 7.1%. Input material: peripheral blood. These TCRs come from a man aged 65 to 85 with active or convalescent COVID-19.

This clone was seen a handful of times. This chain links TRBV5-5 with TRBJ1-1; 10 nucleotides agree with TRBD1. The CDR3 has 15 residues. Germline trimming cut 0 bases from V and 4 bases from J; bases unmatched to any gene: 3. CDR1 SGHKS and CDR2 YYEKEE come from the germline V gene (reference sequence). Written as DNA, the CDR3 is TGTGCCAGCAGCTTGGCCGGACAGGGGGGCACTGAAGCTTTCTTT. This gives the protein CASSLAGQGGTEAFF.

The chain has TRBV4-2 and TRBJ2-2; D is perhaps TRBD1 (6 bases). Between the trimmed V and J ends, which lost 5 bases and 8 bases, there was a span of 9 bases. Germline V gives CDR1 LGHNA, CDR2 YNFKEQ. This CDR3 is 12 amino acids long. The CDR3 nucleotides are TGTGCCAGCAGCGCCAGGGGTGGGGAGCTGTTTTTT. Residues: CASSARGGELFF.

The V gene is TRBV11-2, the J gene TRBJ1-2; TRBD1 might be the D (5 bases). V shed 5 bases and J shed 4 bases, with 17 bases lying between them. The CDR3 spans 15 residues. Germline CDR1 reads SGHAT; CDR2 reads FQNNGV. The CDR3 loop reads CASSPIRGGIYGYTF. The CDR3 DNA follows: TGTGCCAGCAGCCCGATTAGGGGAGGGATCTATGGCTACACCTTC. Based on the CDR3 plus reference TRBV11-2 and TRBJ1-2, the full variable domain is EAGVAQSPRYKIIEKRQSVAFWCNPISGHATLYWYQQILGQGPKLLIQFQNNGVVDDSQLPKDRFSAERLKGVDSTLKIQPAKLEDSAVYLCASSPIRGGIYGYTFGSGTRLTVV.

The J gene is TRBJ1-1, the V gene TRBV30; TRBD1 matches 10 bases. The CDR3 covers 16 residues. With 4 bases clipped from V and 1 base from J, the junction kept 9 bases outside the gene matches. Germline lookup yields CDR1 GTSNPN and CDR2 SVGIG (reference sequence). The DNA of the CDR3 is TGTGCCTGGACCACCGGGACAGGGGCCCCGAACACTGAAGCTTTCTTT. Translated: CAWTTGTGAPNTEAFF.

The chain employs TRBV6-5 and TRBJ2-1; 9 bases line up with TRBD2. CDR3 length: 15 amino acids. The germline CDR1 and CDR2 sequences are MNHEY and SVGAGI. V lost 6 bases to trimming and J lost 9 bases; unmatched junction nucleotides: 12. This chain's CDR3 is CASRTPRGTSFEQFF. CDR3 DNA sequence: TGTGCCAGCAGGACCCCCAGAGGGACTAGCTTTGAGCAGTTCTTC.

This clone was counted once. The chain employs TRBV18 and TRBJ2-1; 9 bases map to TRBD1. The CDR3 runs to 16 residues. CDR1 and CDR2 from the germline V gene are KGHSH and LQKENI. Trimming at V came to 0 bases and at J to 3 bases, leaving 3 bases not matched to a gene. The CDR3 nucleotides are TGTGCCAGCTCACCACCGGGACAGGGTTACTACAATGAGCAGTTCTTC. Protein product: CASSPPGQGYYNEQFF.

This rearrangement joins TRBV27 to TRBJ1-5, with D perhaps matching TRBD1 (5 bases). Germline CDR1 MNHEY, CDR2 SMNVEV (reference sequence). This CDR3 region has 14 residues. V lost 2 bases, J lost 6 bases, and 11 bases lay in between. Written as DNA, the CDR3 is TGTGCCAGCAGTTTAGACAGATTCGGTCAGCCCCAGCATTTT. Its translation: CASSLDRFGQPQHF.

The rearrangement uses TRBV12-3 or TRBV12-4 and TRBJ1-2, with 7 bases lining up with TRBD1. The CDR3 length is 13 residues. V gave up 7 bases and J gave up 7 bases; unmatched junction bases: 9. This CDR3 is CASNTGQNGGYTF. The CDR3 nucleotides are TGTGCCAGCAATACGGGACAGAACGGTGGCTACACCTTC.

This clone was seen a few times. The chain carries TRBV28 and TRBJ2-5, with D possibly being TRBD1 (6 bases). Germline V CDR1 and CDR2: MDHEN, SYDVKM. This CDR3 has 13 residues. V dropped 6 bases and J dropped 4 bases, with 12 bases sitting between them. This chain's CDR3 is CASRLQGRETQYF. The CDR3 DNA reads TGTGCCAGCAGATTACAGGGAAGAGAGACCCAGTACTTC.